Below, one T cell receptor (beta chain) is given with its context. The PCR employed 60 Vbeta primers together with 13 Jbeta primers. Sequenced by immunoSEQ multiplex PCR; TCRdb stores in-frame clones only, minus some. Counted here are approximately 110,000 clones, roughly 80% occurring once; the ten biggest clones make up more than 6%. These data come from a study of cytomegalovirus exposure and HLA in healthy donors. CDR3 length: 13 residues. V gave up 4 bases and J gave up 10 bases, with 15 bases separating them. CDR1 and CDR2 (germline): SGDLS, YYNGEE. What was sequenced was PBMCs. The V gene is TRBV9, the J gene TRBJ2-1; D possibly corresponds to TRBD2 (5 bases). This TCR was sampled from a woman aged 45-65 years in good health and CMV-seropositive. The CDR3 is CASSLGPQREQFF. Here the CDR3 DNA reads TGTGCCAGCAGCTTAGGTCCTCAGCGGGAGCAGTTCTTC.